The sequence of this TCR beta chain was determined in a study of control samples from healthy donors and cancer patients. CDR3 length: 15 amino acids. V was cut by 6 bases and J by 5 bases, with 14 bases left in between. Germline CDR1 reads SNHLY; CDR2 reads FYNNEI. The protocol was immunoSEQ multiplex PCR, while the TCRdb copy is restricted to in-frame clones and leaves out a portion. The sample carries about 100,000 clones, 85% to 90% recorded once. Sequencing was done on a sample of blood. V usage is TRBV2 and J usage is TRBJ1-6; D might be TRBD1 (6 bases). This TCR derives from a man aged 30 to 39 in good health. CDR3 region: CASRERTVDNSPLHF. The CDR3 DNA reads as TGTGCCAGCAGGGAGAGGACAGTTGATAATTCACCCCTCCACTTT.